Listed below are T cell receptor beta chains from one sample, sequenced in a study of vaccination and CD4 T cells after COVID-19. Using its own MiXCR run on the PCR reads, TCRdb lists one record per CDR3 protein. The data hold roughly 12,000 distinct CDR3 sequences, with around three fifths observed a single time. Their antigens are not known. The sample taken for sequencing was CD4+ T cells from blood, cultured in vitro. Source of these receptors: a human donor who had recovered from COVID-19. Each CDR3 is given with its conserved first and last residue. Fields, in order: J gene, D gene, clone size, V gene, CDR3 DNA, CDR3 protein. A D gene is named only where the DNA matches it firmly. Expanded clones get a size class; other rows say once, few or many, or leave the size out.

>TRBJ2-1|.|.|TRBV20-1
TGCAGTGCTAGAGATTGGCTAGGAGGCTCGAATGAGCAGTTCTTC
CSARDWLGGSNEQFF
>TRBJ2-1|.|.|TRBV20-1
TGCAGTGCTAGTACGGGGAGCTCCTACAATGAGCAGTTCTTC
CSASTGSSYNEQFF
>TRBJ1-5|.|.|TRBV19
TGTGCCAGTAGCCTTGACCGTAGGGGAGGCAGTTTAAGAGGGGACGATAGCAATCAGCCCCAGCATTTT
CASSLDRRGGSLRGDDSNQPQHF
>TRBJ2-7|.|few|TRBV19
TGTGCCAGTAGTTCAGGGAAATACGAGCAGTACTTC
CASSSGKYEQYF
>TRBJ2-5|.|.|TRBV5-1
TGCGCCTCCCAAGGAGGGACAGCGGAGGAGACCCAGTACTTC
CASQGGTAEETQYF
>TRBJ2-3|TRBD2|.|TRBV4-2
TGTGCCAGCAGCCCTCCCCTAGCGGGAACAGATACGCAGTATTTT
CASSPPLAGTDTQYF
>TRBJ2-5|.|.|TRBV20-1
TGCAGTGCGCCTACAGGGTGGGAGACCCAGTACTTC
CSAPTGWETQYF
>TRBJ2-1|TRBD2|.|TRBV19
TGTGCCAGTCGGACTAGCGGGAGGGCCAGGGGCGGTGAGCAGTTCTTC
CASRTSGRARGGEQFF
>TRBJ2-5|TRBD1|.|TRBV7-2
TGTGCCAGCAGCTTAGAACAGGGGGCTTGGGAGACCCAGTACTTC
CASSLEQGAWETQYF
>TRBJ1-5|.|.|TRBV7-6
TGTGCCAGCAGCTTAGCAAGCAATCAGCCCCAGCATTTT
CASSLASNQPQHF